Below are 9 T cell receptor beta chains sequenced from a single sample in a study of a mutant IDH1 vaccine in newly diagnosed glioma. The antigens of these receptors remain unknown. Using immunoSEQ multiplex PCR, the repertoire was profiled, and TCRdb retains in-frame clones only, with some absent. The top ten clones hold approximately 18% of a sample with about 40,000 clones, around 82% of them seen once. Time point specified: week 47, end of study. Doses comprised 300 ug of mutant IDH1 20-mer peptide each, plus topical imiquimod. The source was PBMCs, collected from a glioma patient whose treatment included an IDH1 peptide vaccine. These receptors all stem from a young man with glioma. Some clones in this sample may be carry-over from other donors' samples.

This chain joins TRBV6-5 and TRBJ1-1; the match to TRBD1 covers 7 bases. This CDR3 comprises 13 residues. The germline V gene has CDR1 MNHEY and CDR2 SVGAGI. V shed 6 bases, J shed 6 bases, and the junction held 7 bases outside the gene matches. Here the CDR3 DNA reads TGTGCCAGCAGCCCACAGGGGTTGGCTGAAGCTTTCTTT. Encoded protein: CASSPQGLAEAFF.

The rearrangement uses TRBV5-4 and TRBJ2-7, with D unclear. V was shortened by 2 bases and J by 0 bases, with 6 bases between the two germline ends. The CDR3 is 13 amino acids. Germline V CDR1 and CDR2: SGHNT, YYREEE (reference sequence). CDR3 coding DNA: TGTGCCAGCAGCTTTGGGTACTCCTACGAGCAGTACTTC. The encoded protein is CASSFGYSYEQYF.

V usage is TRBV11-2 and J usage is TRBJ1-1; D is undetermined. Looked up from germline, CDR1 is SGHAT and CDR2 is FQNNGV. The V and J ends lost 5 bases and 1 base respectively, with 14 bases between them. The CDR3 is 15 residues long. The CDR3 DNA follows: TGTGCCAGCAGCCCACAATTCCAGTCGAACACTGAAGCTTTCTTT. Translating gives CASSPQFQSNTEAFF.

As regards this clone: At one of its ends the junction is not consistent with the germline gene, which may arise from a read error. The rearrangement links TRBV7-7 to TRBJ2-7, with 7 bases matching TRBD1. Germline assignment: CDR1 SSHAT and CDR2 FNYEAQ (reference sequence). The CDR3 consists of 14 residues. The CDR3 sequence is CASSPLGQPYEQYF. The CDR3 DNA is TGTGCTAGCAGCCCATTGGGACAGCCCTACGAGCAGTACTTC.

The chain joins TRBV5-1 to TRBJ2-5; 11 bases are a match to TRBD2. Germline CDR1 SGHRS, CDR2 YFSETQ. The V gene end was trimmed by 2 bases and the J gene end by 5 bases; junction bases not matched to a gene: 8. This CDR3 contains 16 residues. The DNA for the CDR3 is TGCGCCAGCAGCTTATCGGCTAGCGGGGGGCACGAGACCCAGTACTTC. This encodes CASSLSASGGHETQYF.

The CDR3 sequence is CASSPGTSDTGELFF. The CDR3, as DNA: TGTGCCAGCAGTCCCGGGACTAGCGACACCGGGGAGCTGTTTTTT. The V call is TRBV6-5, the J call TRBJ2-2; 10 positions agree with TRBD2. The CDR3 consists of 15 residues. With V trimmed by 5 bases and J by 3 bases, 3 bases remained unmatched. Germline CDR1 MNHEY, CDR2 SVGAGI.

This chain joins TRBV9 and TRBJ1-2; D not resolved. Trimming left V 4 bases short and J 1 base short, with 17 bases between. Germline values: CDR1 SGDLS, CDR2 YYNGEE. The CDR3 runs to 16 residues. As DNA, the CDR3 is TGTGCCAGCAGCTCTCACGTGAGGGTATTTAACTATGGCTACACCTTC. It translates to CASSSHVRVFNYGYTF.

The chain employs TRBV7-2 and TRBJ2-7; 9 nucleotides match TRBD1. This CDR3 region has 14 residues. V lost 6 bases to trimming and J lost 5 bases; unmatched junction nucleotides: 8. Germline CDR1 is SGHTA and CDR2 is FQGNSA. This CDR3 is CASRIGQGIDEQYF. DNA for the CDR3: TGTGCCAGCAGAATTGGACAGGGGATAGACGAGCAGTACTTC.

In its sample, this clone was seen once. This chain uses TRBV7-3 with TRBJ1-1; tentative D call: TRBD1 (6 bases). V was pared by 5 bases and J by 6 bases, with 16 bases between. The CDR3 totals 14 residues. The V gene's germline CDR1 is SGHTA and CDR2 FQGTGA. CDR3 sequence (DNA): TGTGCCAGCAGCCCGGGGGCTTCCGGGGCTGAAGCTTTCTTT. This translates into CASSPGASGAEAFF.